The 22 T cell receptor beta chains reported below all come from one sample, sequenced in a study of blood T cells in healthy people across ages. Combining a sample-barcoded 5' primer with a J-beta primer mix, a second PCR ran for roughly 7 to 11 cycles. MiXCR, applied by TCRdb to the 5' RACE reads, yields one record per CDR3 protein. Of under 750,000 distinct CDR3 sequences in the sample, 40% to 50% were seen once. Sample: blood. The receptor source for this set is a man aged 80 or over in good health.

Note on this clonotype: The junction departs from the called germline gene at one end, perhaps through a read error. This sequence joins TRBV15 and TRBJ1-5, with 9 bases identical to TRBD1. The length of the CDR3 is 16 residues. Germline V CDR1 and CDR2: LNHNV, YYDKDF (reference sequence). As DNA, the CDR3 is TGTGCCACCAGCCGAGAGACAGGGGGGAACAATCAGCCCCAGCATTTT. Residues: CATSRETGGNNQPQHF.

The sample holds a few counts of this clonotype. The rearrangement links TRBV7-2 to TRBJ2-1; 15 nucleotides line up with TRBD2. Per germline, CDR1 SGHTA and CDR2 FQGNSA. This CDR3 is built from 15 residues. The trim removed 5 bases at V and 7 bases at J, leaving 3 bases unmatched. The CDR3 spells CASSQGTSGRNEQFF. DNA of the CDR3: TGTGCCAGCAGCCAAGGGACTAGCGGGAGGAATGAGCAGTTCTTC.

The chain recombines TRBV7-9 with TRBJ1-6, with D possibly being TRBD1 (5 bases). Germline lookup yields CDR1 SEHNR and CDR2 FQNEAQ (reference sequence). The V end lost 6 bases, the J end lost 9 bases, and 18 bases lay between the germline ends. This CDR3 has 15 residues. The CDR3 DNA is TGTGCCAGCAGTTCGGGTCGGGACGGACGTTCACCCCTCCACTTT. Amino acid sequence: CASSSGRDGRSPLHF.

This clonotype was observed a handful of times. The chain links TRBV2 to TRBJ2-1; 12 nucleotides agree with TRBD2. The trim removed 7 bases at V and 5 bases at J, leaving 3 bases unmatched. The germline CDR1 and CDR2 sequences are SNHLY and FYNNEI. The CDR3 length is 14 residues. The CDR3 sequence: CASTRLAGDNEQFF. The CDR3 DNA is TGTGCCAGCACGAGACTAGCGGGAGACAATGAGCAGTTCTTC.

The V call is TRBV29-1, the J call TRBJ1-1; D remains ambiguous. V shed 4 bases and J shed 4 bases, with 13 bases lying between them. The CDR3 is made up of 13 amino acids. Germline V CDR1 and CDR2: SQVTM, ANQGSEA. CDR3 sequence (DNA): TGCAGCGTTGTGGTGGGAGTCGGCACTGAAGCTTTCTTT. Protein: CSVVVGVGTEAFF. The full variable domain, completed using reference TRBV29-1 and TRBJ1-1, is SAVISQKPSRDICQRGTSLTIQCQVDSQVTMMFWYRQQPGQSLTLIATANQGSEATYESGFVIDKFPISRPNLTFSTLTVSNMSPEDSSIYLCSVVVGVGTEAFFGQGTRLTVV.

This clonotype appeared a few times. The CDR3 DNA reads TGTGCCAGCCTGGGGGGTGACATCAGGTGGCGCCCGGGAAGCAATCAGCCCCAGCATTTT. This sequence encodes CASLGGDIRWRPGSNQPQHF. V usage is TRBV28 and J usage is TRBJ1-5; D is perhaps TRBD1 (5 bases). CDR1 and CDR2 from the germline V gene are MDHEN and SYDVKM. The CDR3 has 20 amino acids. V shed 8 bases and J shed 1 base, with 30 bases lying between them.

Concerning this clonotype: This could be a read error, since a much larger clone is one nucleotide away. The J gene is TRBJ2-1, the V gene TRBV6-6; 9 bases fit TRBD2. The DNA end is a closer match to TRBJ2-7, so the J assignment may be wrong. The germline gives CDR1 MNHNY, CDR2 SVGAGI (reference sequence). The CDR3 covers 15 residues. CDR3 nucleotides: TGTGCCATCCGAGTAGCGGGAGTCCCCTACAATGAGCAGTACTTC. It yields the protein CAIRVAGVPYNEQYF.

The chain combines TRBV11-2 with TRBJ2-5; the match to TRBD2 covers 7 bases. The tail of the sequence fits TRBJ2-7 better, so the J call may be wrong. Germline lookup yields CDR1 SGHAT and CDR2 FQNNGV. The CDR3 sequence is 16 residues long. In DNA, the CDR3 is TGTGCCAGCAGCTTAGAGGGCGGGGGACCTCCCTACGAGCAGTACTTC. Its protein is CASSLEGGGPPYEQYF.

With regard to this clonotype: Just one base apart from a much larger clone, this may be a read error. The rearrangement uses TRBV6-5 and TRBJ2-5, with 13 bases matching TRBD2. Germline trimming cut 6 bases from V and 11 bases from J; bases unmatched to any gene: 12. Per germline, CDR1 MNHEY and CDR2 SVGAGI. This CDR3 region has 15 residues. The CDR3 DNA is TGTGCCAGCAGCTTACTAGCGGGAGGGCCGAATGAGCAGTACTTC. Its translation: CASSLLAGGPNEQYF.

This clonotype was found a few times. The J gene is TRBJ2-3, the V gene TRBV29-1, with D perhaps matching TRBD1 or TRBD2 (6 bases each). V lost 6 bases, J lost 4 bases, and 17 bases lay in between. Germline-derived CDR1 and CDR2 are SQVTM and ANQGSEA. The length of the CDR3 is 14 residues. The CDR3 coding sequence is TGCAGCGTCCCGATCCGTAGGGGGGCAGATACGCAGTATTTT. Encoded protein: CSVPIRRGADTQYF.

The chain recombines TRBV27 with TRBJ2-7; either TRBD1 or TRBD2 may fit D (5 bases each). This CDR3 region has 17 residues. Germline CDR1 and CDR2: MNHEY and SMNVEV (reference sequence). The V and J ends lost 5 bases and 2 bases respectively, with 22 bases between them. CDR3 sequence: CASSARSGGVLTYEQYF. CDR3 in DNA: TGTGCCAGCAGTGCGAGATCTGGGGGTGTGCTGACCTACGAGCAGTACTTC.

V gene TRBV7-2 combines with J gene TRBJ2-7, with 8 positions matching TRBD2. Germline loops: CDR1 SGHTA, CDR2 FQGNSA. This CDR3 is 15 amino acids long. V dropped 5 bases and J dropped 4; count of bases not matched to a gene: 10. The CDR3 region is CASSPAGSGMYEQYF. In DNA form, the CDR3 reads TGTGCCAGCAGCCCGGCGGGTAGCGGGATGTACGAGCAGTACTTC.

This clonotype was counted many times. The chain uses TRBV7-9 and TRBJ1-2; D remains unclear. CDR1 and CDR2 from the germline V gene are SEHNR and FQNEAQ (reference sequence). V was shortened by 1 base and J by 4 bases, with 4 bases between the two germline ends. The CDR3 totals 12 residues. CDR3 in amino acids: CASSLGLYGYTF. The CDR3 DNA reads TGTGCCAGCAGCTTAGGTCTCTATGGCTACACCTTC.

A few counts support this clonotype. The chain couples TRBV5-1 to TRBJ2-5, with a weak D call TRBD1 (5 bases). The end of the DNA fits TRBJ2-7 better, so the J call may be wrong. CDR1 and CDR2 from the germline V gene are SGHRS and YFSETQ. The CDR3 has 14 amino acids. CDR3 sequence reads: CASSIRVEPHEQYF. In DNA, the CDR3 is TGCGCCAGCAGCATCAGGGTGGAACCACACGAGCAGTACTTC.

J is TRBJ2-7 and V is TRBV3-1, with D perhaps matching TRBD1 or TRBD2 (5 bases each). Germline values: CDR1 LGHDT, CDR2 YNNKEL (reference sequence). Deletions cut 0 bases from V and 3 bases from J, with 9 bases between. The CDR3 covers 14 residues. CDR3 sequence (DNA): TGTGCCAGCAGCCAAGAGGTGGGGGTCTACGAGCAGTACTTC. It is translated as CASSQEVGVYEQYF.

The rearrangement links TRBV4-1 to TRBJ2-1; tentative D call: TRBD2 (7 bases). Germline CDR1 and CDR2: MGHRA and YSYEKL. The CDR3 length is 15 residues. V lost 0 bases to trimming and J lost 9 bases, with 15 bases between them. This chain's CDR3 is CASSQEGGRAGEQFF. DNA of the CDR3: TGCGCCAGCAGCCAAGAAGGGGGGAGGGCCGGTGAGCAGTTCTTC.

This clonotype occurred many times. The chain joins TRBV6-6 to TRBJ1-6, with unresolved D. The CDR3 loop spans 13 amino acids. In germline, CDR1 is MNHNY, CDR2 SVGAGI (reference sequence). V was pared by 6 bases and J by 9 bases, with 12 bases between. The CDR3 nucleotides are TGTGCCAGCAGCCACCTGGGAAGTTCACCCCTCCACTTT. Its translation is CASSHLGSSPLHF.

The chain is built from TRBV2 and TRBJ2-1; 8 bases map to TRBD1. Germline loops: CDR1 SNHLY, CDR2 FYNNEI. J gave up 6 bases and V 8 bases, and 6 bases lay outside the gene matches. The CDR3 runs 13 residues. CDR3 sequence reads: CASRTGYGNEQFF. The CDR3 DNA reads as TGTGCCAGCCGGACAGGGTACGGCAATGAGCAGTTCTTC.

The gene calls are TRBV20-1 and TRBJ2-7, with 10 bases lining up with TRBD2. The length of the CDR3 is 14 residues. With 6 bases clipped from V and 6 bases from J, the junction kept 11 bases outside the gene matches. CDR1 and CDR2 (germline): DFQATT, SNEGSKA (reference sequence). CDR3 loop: CSAHTAGGPGEQYF. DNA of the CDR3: TGCAGTGCACACACAGCGGGAGGGCCGGGCGAGCAGTACTTC.

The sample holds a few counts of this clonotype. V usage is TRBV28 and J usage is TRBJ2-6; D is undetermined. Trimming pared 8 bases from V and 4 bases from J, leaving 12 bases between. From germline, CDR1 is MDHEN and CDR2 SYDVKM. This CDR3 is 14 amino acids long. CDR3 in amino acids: CASGMSGGANVLTF. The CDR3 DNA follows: TGTGCCAGCGGCATGTCTGGCGGGGCCAACGTCCTGACTTTC.

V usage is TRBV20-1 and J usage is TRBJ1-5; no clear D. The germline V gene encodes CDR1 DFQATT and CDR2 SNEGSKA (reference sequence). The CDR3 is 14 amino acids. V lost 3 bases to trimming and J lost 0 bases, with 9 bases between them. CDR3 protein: CSASERASNQPQHF. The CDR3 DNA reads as TGCAGTGCTAGTGAGCGGGCTAGCAATCAGCCCCAGCATTTT.

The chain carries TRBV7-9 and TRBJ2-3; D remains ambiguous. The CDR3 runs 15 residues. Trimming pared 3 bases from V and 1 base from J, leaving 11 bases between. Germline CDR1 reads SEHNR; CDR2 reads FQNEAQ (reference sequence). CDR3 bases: TGTGCCAGCAGCTTGGTAGGCTCCGGCACAGATACGCAGTATTTT. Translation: CASSLVGSGTDTQYF.